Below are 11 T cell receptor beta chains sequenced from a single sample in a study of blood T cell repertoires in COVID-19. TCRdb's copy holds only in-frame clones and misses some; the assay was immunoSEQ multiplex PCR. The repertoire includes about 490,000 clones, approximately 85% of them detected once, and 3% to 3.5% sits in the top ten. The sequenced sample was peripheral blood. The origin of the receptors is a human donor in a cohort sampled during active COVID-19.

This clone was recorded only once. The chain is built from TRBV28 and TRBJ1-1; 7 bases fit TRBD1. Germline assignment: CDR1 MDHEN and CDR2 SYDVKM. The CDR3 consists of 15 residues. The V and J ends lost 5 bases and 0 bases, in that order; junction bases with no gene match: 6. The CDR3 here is CASSLTGHLNTEAFF. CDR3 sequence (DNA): TGTGCCAGCAGTCTGACAGGGCACCTGAACACTGAAGCTTTCTTT.

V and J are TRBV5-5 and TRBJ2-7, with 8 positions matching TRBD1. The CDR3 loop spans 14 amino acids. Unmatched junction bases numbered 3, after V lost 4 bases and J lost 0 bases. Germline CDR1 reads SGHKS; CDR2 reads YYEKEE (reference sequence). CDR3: CASSAGTGSYEQYF. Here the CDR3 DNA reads TGTGCCAGCAGCGCCGGGACAGGCTCCTACGAGCAGTACTTC.

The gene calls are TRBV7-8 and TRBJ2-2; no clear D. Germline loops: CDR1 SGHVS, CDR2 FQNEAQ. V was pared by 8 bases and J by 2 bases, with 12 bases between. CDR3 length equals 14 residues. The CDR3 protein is CASDPGPNTGELFF. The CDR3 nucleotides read TGTGCCAGCGATCCGGGTCCTAACACCGGGGAGCTGTTTTTT.

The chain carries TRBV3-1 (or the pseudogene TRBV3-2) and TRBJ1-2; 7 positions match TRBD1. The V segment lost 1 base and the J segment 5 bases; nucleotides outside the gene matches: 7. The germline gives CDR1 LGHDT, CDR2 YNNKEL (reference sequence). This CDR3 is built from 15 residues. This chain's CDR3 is CASSQGLPGGYGYTF. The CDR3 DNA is TGTGCCAGCAGCCAAGGTCTCCCAGGGGGATATGGCTACACCTTC.

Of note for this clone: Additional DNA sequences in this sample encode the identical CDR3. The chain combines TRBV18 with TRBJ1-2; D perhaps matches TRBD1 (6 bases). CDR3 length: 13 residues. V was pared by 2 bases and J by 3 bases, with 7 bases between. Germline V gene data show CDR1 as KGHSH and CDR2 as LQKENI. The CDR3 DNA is TGTGCCAGCTCACCAGAGGGGGACTATGGCTACACCTTC. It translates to CASSPEGDYGYTF.

The DNA of the CDR3 is TGTGCCAGCAGTTTATATGGGAGATCAGGAAACACCATATATTTT. This encodes CASSLYGRSGNTIYF. The gene calls are TRBV27 and TRBJ1-3, with D hard to call. Trimming took off 1 base at V and 4 bases at J, with 11 bases between the two ends. Germline-derived CDR1 and CDR2 are MNHEY and SMNVEV (reference sequence). The CDR3 is 15 residues long.

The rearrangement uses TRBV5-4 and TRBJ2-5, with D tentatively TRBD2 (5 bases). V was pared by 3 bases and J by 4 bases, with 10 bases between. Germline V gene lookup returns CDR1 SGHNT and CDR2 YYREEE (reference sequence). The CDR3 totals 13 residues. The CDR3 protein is CASSSSRGETQYF. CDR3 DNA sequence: TGTGCCAGCAGCTCTAGTCGGGGAGAGACCCAGTACTTC. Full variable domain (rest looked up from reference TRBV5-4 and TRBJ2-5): ETGVTQSPTHLIKTRGQQVTLRCSSQSGHNTVSWYQQALGQGPQFIFQYYREEENGRGNFPPRFSGLQFPNYSSELNVNALELDDSALYLCASSSSRGETQYFGPGTRLLVL.

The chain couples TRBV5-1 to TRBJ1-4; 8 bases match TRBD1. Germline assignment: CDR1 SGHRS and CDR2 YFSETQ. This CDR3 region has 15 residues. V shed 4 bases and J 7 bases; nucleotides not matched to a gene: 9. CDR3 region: CASSPRQGWVEKLFF. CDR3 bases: TGCGCCAGCAGCCCACGACAGGGGTGGGTTGAAAAACTGTTTTTT. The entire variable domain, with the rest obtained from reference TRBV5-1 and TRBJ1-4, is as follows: KAGVTQTPRYLIKTRGQQVTLSCSPISGHRSVSWYQQTPGQGLQFLFEYFSETQRNKGNFPGRFSGRQFSNSRSEMNVSTLELGDSALYLCASSPRQGWVEKLFFGSGTQLSVL.

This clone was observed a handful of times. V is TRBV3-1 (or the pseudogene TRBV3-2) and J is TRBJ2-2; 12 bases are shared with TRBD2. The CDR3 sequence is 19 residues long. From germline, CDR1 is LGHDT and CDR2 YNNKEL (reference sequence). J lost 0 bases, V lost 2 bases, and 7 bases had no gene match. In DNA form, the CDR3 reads TGTGCCAGCAGCCAACTAGCGGGAGGGCCCCCACCGAACACCGGGGAGCTGTTTTTT. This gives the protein CASSQLAGGPPPNTGELFF.

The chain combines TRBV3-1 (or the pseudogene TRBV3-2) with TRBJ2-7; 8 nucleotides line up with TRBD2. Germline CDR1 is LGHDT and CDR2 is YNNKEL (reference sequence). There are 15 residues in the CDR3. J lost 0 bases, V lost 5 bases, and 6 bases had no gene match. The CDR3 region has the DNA TGTGCCAGCAGCTTCGGGAGGGCCCCCTCCTACGAGCAGTACTTC. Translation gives CASSFGRAPSYEQYF.

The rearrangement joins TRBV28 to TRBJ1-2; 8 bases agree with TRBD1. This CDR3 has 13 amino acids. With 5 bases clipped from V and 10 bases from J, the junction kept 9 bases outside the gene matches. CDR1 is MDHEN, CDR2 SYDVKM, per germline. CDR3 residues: CASSRGDRGPYTF. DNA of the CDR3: TGTGCCAGCAGTAGAGGAGACAGGGGTCCCTACACCTTC.